This T cell receptor (beta chain) was captured in a study of T-cell reconstitution after alpha-beta-depleted transplantation in children. General study results and limits: T-cell numbers and diversity one year post-transplant derived largely from freshly generated T cells. Reportedly, roughly two months post-transplant, alpha-beta T cells arose from several hundred expanded graft clones. Surviving recipient T cells and thymic progenitors produced the high day-60 TCRbeta diversity seen in some patients.

This clonotype occurred many times. Its antigen is not identified. This CDR3 has 18 residues. Per the germline V gene, CDR1 is LGHNA and CDR2 is YSLEER. V lost 2 bases and J lost 3; bases outside the gene matches: 8. Using unique molecular identifiers, the investigators prepared the TCRbeta library. From the PCR reads, TCRdb called clonotypes with MiXCR, one entry per CDR3 protein. The sample records 200,000 to 300,000 distinct CDR3 sequences, 20% to 30% being singletons. The clonotype comes from a female patient aged 2 to 10 who had a stem cell transplant for congenital amegakaryocytic thrombocytopenia, so the T cells may come from the graft donor. The sequencing used PBMCs, mostly from graft donor cells, collected 360 days after TCRalphabeta/CD19-depleted stem cell transplant. The rearrangement links TRBV4-3 to TRBJ2-2; 11 bases match TRBD2. The CDR3 DNA reads TGCGCCAGCAGCCAAAAAGGACGGGGACTAGCGGACACCGGGGAGCTGTTTTTT. Protein: CASSQKGRGLADTGELFF.